Following are 17 T cell receptor beta chains from one sample sequenced in a study of T cells after yellow fever vaccination. TCRdb analysed the 5' RACE reads with MiXCR anew, one entry per CDR3 protein. Of 510,000 or so distinct CDR3 sequences listed, less than 20% are singletons. The material was PBMCs, obtained 15 days after the yellow fever booster vaccination. The receptors originated from a young man who received the YFV17D yellow fever vaccine.

This clonotype was observed a few times. The chain combines TRBV4-3 with TRBJ2-1; 8 bases match TRBD2. The germline gives CDR1 LGHNA, CDR2 YSLEER. V trimming: 2 bases; J trimming: 11 bases; junction bases outside the gene matches: 11. The CDR3 has 15 amino acids. CDR3: CASSQQAGDSSQQFF. CDR3 sequence (DNA): TGCGCCAGCAGCCAACAAGCGGGAGATAGTTCCCAGCAGTTCTTC.

This clonotype was seen a few times. The chain combines TRBV7-6 with TRBJ2-3; the D is unclear. The CDR3 spans 17 residues. Trimming pared 1 base from V and 4 bases from J, leaving 18 bases between. Looked up from germline, CDR1 is SGHVS and CDR2 is FNYEAQ. The CDR3 here is CASSLGYGSLGPDTQYF. Here the CDR3 DNA reads TGTGCCAGCAGCTTAGGGTACGGCTCCCTCGGCCCAGATACGCAGTATTTT. Full variable domain (missing parts from reference TRBV7-6 and TRBJ2-3): GAGVSQSPRYKVTKRGQDVALRCDPISGHVSLYWYRQALGQGPEFLTYFNYEAQQDKSGLPNDRFSAERPEGSISTLTIQRTEQRDSAMYRCASSLGYGSLGPDTQYFGPGTRLTVL.

The chain uses TRBV4-2 and TRBJ2-7; tentative D call: TRBD2 (6 bases). The CDR3 loop spans 14 amino acids. V was pared by 2 bases and J by 1 base, with 9 bases between. Germline assignment: CDR1 LGHNA and CDR2 YNFKEQ. CDR3: CASSQFGSSYEQYF. Written as DNA, the CDR3 is TGTGCCAGCAGCCAATTCGGGAGTTCCTACGAGCAGTACTTC.

This sequence joins TRBV6-1 and TRBJ2-7, with TRBD1 matching 10 bases. In germline, CDR1 is MNHNS, CDR2 SASEGT. The CDR3 totals 13 residues. J lost 4 bases, V lost 10 bases, and 7 bases had no gene match. Here the CDR3 reads CATAQGQGYEQYF. CDR3 in DNA: TGTGCCACCGCCCAGGGACAGGGGTACGAGCAGTACTTC.

The chain combines TRBV20-1 with TRBJ2-5; TRBD2 matches at 7 bases. Germline-derived CDR1 and CDR2 are DFQATT and SNEGSKA (reference sequence). With V trimmed by 3 bases and J by 3 bases, 4 bases remained unmatched. The CDR3 has 13 amino acids. CDR3 sequence (DNA): TGCAGTGCTAGGCCTCGGGGGGAAGAGACCCAGTACTTC. Its protein product is CSARPRGEETQYF.

This CDR3 reads CAWSVGLGRTGELFF. The CDR3 DNA is TGTGCCTGGAGTGTGGGGCTAGGAAGGACCGGGGAGCTGTTTTTT. The chain recombines TRBV30 with TRBJ2-2, with D possibly matching TRBD1 (5 bases). V dropped 0 bases and J dropped 5 bases, with 13 bases sitting between them. The germline gives CDR1 GTSNPN, CDR2 SVGIG (reference sequence). CDR3 length equals 15 residues.

The J gene is TRBJ2-7, the V gene TRBV5-1; 7 nucleotides line up with TRBD1. V lost 0 bases, J lost 5 bases, and 5 bases stayed unmatched. CDR1 is SGHRS and CDR2 is YFSETQ in the germline V gene. The CDR3 contains 14 residues. The CDR3 DNA sequence: TGCGCCAGCAGCTTGGAAAGGGGGCGCGACGAGCAGTACTTC. As protein: CASSLERGRDEQYF.

This clonotype was observed a handful of times. This chain connects TRBV20-1 to TRBJ2-7, with D perhaps matching TRBD1 (5 bases). Germline values: CDR1 DFQATT, CDR2 SNEGSKA (reference sequence). Trimming stripped 3 bases from V and 5 bases from J, with 14 bases between. The CDR3 sequence is 13 residues long. The CDR3 is CSARDPGLDEQYF. The CDR3 bases are TGCAGTGCTAGGGATCCAGGGCTCGACGAGCAGTACTTC.

This CDR3 is CASRVIGANEQFF. CDR3 DNA: TGTGCCAGCAGGGTTATTGGGGCCAATGAGCAGTTCTTC. The chain couples TRBV7-2 to TRBJ2-1, with D possibly TRBD1 on 5 matching bases. In germline, CDR1 is SGHTA, CDR2 FQGNSA. The CDR3 totals 13 residues. V was pared by 6 bases and J by 6 bases, with 12 bases between.

The rearrangement joins TRBV2 to TRBJ2-2, with 7 positions matching TRBD2. The CDR3 consists of 12 residues. Unmatched junction bases numbered 3, after V lost 11 bases and J lost 3 bases. Per germline, CDR1 SNHLY and CDR2 FYNNEI. This CDR3 is CAWGGDTGELFF. Written as DNA, the CDR3 is TGTGCCTGGGGGGGGGACACCGGGGAGCTGTTTTTT. Drawing the rest from reference TRBV2 and TRBJ2-2, the complete variable domain is EPEVTQTPSHQVTQMGQEVILRCVPISNHLYFYWYRQILGQKVEFLVSFYNNEISEKSEIFDDQFSVERPDGSNFTLKIRSTKLEDSAMYFCAWGGDTGELFFGEGSRLTVL.

The chain uses TRBV4-2 and TRBJ2-5; 10 bases fit TRBD1. Germline V gene data show CDR1 as LGHNA and CDR2 as YNFKEQ. V shed 4 bases and J 4 bases; nucleotides not matched to a gene: 6. The CDR3 contains 15 residues. CDR3 nucleotide sequence: TGTGCCAGCAGCCCGGGACAGGGGACGTTAGAGACCCAGTACTTC. Translated, it gives CASSPGQGTLETQYF.

This clonotype was observed a handful of times. This chain connects TRBV11-2 to TRBJ1-1; D not resolved. The CDR3 has 15 residues. Germline V gene lookup returns CDR1 SGHAT and CDR2 FQNNGV. V was trimmed by 1 base and J by 2 bases, leaving 11 bases between them. The CDR3 DNA is TGTGCCAGCAGCTTAGGCCCGGGGATTAACACTGAAGCTTTCTTT. It codes for CASSLGPGINTEAFF.

The chain couples TRBV5-1 to TRBJ2-1; TRBD1 matches 9 bases. Germline V gene sequence: CDR1 SGHRS, CDR2 YFSETQ. V shed 3 bases and J 8 bases; nucleotides not matched to a gene: 6. This CDR3 contains 14 residues. CDR3 amino acids: CASSSGQGIDEQFF. The CDR3 DNA reads as TGCGCCAGCAGCTCGGGACAGGGAATAGATGAGCAGTTCTTC.

This clonotype was seen a few times. V gene TRBV28 combines with J gene TRBJ2-7, with TRBD2 identical over 14 bases. The V gene's germline CDR1 is MDHEN and CDR2 SYDVKM. The trim removed 1 base at V and 4 bases at J, leaving 9 bases unmatched. This CDR3 has 18 residues. CDR3 in amino acids: CASSLSPGTSGRPYEQYF. CDR3 DNA sequence: TGTGCCAGCAGTTTATCGCCCGGGACTAGCGGGAGACCTTACGAGCAGTACTTC.

The CDR3 bases are TGTGCCAGCTCACCACTGACTAGCGGATACAATGAGCAGTTCTTC. As protein: CASSPLTSGYNEQFF. The chain has TRBV18 and TRBJ2-1; 9 bases are shared with TRBD2. V was pared by 1 base and J by 4 bases, with 2 bases of the junction left unmatched. Germline V gives CDR1 KGHSH, CDR2 LQKENI. This CDR3 has 15 amino acids.

This chain's CDR3 is CASSIRRQGAEKLFF. As DNA, the CDR3 is TGTGCCAGCAGTATAAGGCGGCAGGGGGCTGAAAAACTGTTTTTT. V and J are TRBV6-9 and TRBJ1-4; 8 nucleotides agree with TRBD1. Germline-derived CDR1 and CDR2 are MNHGY and SVAAGI. V shed 5 bases and J 7 bases; nucleotides not matched to a gene: 9. The CDR3 runs 15 residues.

This clonotype was observed at least ten times. The chain uses TRBV27 and TRBJ2-1; TRBD2 aligns across 7 bases. This CDR3 has 15 amino acids. Germline V lookup: CDR1 MNHEY, CDR2 SMNVEV (reference sequence). V trimming: 2 bases; J trimming: 7 bases; junction bases outside the gene matches: 8. CDR3 DNA: TGTGCCAGCAGTTTACGGGGGGAGGGTCTAAATGAGCAGTTCTTC. Its translation is CASSLRGEGLNEQFF.